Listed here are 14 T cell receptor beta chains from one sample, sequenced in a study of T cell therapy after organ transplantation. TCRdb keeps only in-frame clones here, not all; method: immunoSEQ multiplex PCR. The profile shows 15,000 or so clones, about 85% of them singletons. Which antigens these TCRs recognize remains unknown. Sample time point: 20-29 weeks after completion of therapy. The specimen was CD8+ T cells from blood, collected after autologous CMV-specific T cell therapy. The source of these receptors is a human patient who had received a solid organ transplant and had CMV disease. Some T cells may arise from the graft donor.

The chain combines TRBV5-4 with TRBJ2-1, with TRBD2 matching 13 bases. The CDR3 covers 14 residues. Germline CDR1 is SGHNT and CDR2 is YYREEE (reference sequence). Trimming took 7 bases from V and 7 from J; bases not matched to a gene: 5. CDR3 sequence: CASALAGGVNEQFF. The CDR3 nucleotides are TGTGCCAGCGCACTAGCGGGAGGGGTAAATGAGCAGTTCTTC. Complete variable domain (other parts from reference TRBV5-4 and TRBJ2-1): ETGVTQSPTHLIKTRGQQVTLRCSSQSGHNTVSWYQQALGQGPQFIFQYYREEENGRGNFPPRFSGLQFPNYSSELNVNALELDDSALYLCASALAGGVNEQFFGPGTRLTVL.

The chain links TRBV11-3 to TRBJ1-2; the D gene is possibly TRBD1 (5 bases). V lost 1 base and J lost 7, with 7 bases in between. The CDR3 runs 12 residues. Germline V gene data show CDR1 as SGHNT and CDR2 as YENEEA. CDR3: CASSLGGSGYTF. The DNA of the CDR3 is TGTGCCAGCAGCTTAGGGGGCTCTGGCTACACCTTC.

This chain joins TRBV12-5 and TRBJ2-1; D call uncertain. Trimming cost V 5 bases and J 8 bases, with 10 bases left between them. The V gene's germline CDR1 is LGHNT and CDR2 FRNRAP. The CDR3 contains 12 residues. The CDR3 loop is CASGPAPHEQFF. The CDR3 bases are TGTGCTAGTGGTCCAGCCCCCCATGAGCAGTTCTTC.

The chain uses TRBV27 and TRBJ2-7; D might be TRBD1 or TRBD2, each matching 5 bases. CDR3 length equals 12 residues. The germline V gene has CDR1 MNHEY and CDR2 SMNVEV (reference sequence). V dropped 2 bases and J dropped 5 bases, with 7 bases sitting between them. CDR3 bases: TGTGCCAGCAGTTTAGGGACCCACGAGCAGTACTTC. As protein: CASSLGTHEQYF.

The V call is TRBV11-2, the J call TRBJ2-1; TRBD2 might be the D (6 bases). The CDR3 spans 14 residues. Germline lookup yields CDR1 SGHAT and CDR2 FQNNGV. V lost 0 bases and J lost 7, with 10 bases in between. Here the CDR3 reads CASSLDRGRNEQFF. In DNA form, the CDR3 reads TGTGCCAGCAGCTTAGATAGAGGGAGGAATGAGCAGTTCTTC.

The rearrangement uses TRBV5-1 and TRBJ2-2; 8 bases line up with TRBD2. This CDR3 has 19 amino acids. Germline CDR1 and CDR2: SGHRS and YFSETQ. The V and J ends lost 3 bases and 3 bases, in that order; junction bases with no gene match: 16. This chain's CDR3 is CASSSELGQRELDTGELFF. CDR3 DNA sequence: TGCGCCAGCAGCTCCGAGTTAGGGCAGCGGGAGTTGGACACCGGGGAGCTGTTTTTT.

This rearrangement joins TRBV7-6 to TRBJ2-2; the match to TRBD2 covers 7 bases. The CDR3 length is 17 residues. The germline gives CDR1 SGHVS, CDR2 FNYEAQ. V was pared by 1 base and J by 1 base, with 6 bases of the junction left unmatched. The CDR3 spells CASSLVFPGGNTGELFF. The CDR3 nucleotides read TGTGCCAGCAGCTTAGTATTCCCGGGAGGGAACACCGGGGAGCTGTTTTTT.

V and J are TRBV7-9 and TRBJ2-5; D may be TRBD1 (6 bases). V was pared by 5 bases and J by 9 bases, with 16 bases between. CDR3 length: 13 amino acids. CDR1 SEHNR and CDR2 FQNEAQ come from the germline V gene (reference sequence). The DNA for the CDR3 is TGTGCCAGCAGCGAGGACAGCCGGTGGTCCCAGTACTTC. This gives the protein CASSEDSRWSQYF.

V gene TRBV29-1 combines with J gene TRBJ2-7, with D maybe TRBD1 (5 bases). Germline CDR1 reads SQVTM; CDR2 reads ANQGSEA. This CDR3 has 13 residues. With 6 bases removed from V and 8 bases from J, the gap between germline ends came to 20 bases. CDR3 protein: CSVMIGAVGKQYF. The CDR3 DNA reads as TGCAGCGTAATGATAGGGGCGGTTGGAAAGCAGTACTTC.

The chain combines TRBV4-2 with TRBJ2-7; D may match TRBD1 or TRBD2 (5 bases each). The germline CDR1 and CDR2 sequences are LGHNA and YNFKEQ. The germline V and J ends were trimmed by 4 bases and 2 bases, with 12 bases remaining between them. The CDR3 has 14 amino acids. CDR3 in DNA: TGTGCCAGCAGCCCTCGGGACCCTCCCTACGAGCAGTACTTC. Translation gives CASSPRDPPYEQYF.

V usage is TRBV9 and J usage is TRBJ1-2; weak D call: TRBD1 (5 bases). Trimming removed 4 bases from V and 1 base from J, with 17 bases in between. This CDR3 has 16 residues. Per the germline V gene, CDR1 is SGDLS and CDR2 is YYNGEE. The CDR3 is CASSFPRDGSNYGYTF. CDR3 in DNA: TGTGCCAGCAGCTTCCCTCGGGACGGAAGTAACTATGGCTACACCTTC.

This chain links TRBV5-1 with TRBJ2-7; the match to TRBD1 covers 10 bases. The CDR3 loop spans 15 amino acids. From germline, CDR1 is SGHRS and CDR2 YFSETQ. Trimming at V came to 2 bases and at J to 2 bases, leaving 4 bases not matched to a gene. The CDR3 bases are TGCGCCAGCAGCTTAGGACAGGGGGGGACCTACGAGCAGTACTTC. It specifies CASSLGQGGTYEQYF.

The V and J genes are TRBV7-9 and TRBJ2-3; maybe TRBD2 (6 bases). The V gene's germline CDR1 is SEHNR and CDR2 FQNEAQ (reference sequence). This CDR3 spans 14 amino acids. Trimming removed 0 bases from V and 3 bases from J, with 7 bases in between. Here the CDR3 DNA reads TGTGCCAGCAGCTTAGCGGGGGGTACAGATACGCAGTATTTT. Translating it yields CASSLAGGTDTQYF.

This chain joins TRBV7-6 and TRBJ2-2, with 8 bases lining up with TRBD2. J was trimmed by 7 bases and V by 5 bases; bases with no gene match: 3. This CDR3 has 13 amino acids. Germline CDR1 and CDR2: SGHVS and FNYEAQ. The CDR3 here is CASSRLAYGELFF. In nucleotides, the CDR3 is TGTGCCAGCAGCCGACTAGCGTACGGGGAGCTGTTTTTT.